The sample holds a few counts of the clone carrying this TCR beta chain. Its antigen is unknown. The V gene's germline CDR1 is GTSNPN and CDR2 SVGIG (reference sequence). The CDR3 has 10 residues. The germline V and J ends were trimmed by 2 bases and 8 bases, with 6 bases remaining between them. A sample-barcoded 5' primer and a J-beta primer mix were used in a second PCR of about 7 to 11 cycles. Tags on each cDNA molecule came from a template-switch adaptor with 12 random nucleotides. TCRdb passed the 5' RACE reads through MiXCR, listing each CDR3 protein once. The data show around 670,000 distinct CDR3 sequences, about 30% seen once. These data belong to a study of blood T cells in healthy people across ages. Study-wide context: With template switching, about one barcoded beta molecule was captured per two T cells.

Notes on the study in general: In older individuals, TCR beta diversity per million T cells was lower, falling roughly linearly with age. The lack of PBMC sorting stopped any conclusive naive versus antigen-experienced comparison.

The gene calls are TRBV30 and TRBJ1-2; no firm D call. Source material: blood. This TCR was sampled from a woman older than 75 in good health. CDR3 coding DNA: TGTGCCTGGAGTCGTGTGGGCTACACCTTC. Translation: CAWSRVGYTF.